This T cell receptor (beta chain) originates from a study of blood T cells in healthy people across ages. Study-level points and caveats: Relative to aged donors, long-lived donors carried more naive CD4+ cells and displayed higher diversity.

About this clonotype itself: As yet, its antigen is unknown.

For the second PCR, which ran for 7 to 11 cycles, a sample-barcoded 5' primer and a J-beta primer mix were used. From the 5' RACE reads, TCRdb called clonotypes with MiXCR, one entry per CDR3 protein. In the table there are 1.8 million or so distinct CDR3 sequences, more than 35% of which are singletons. Germline CDR1 reads SGHTA; CDR2 reads FQGNSA. CDR3 length: 19 amino acids. V lost 4 bases, J lost 7 bases, and 31 bases lay in between. Every donor contributed about 10 milliliters of peripheral blood by blood draw. Each sample yielded at least 6 million isolated PBMCs. The source material was blood. J is TRBJ1-2 and V is TRBV7-2; D may be TRBD1 (6 bases). This TCR came from a human donor in good health. DNA for the CDR3: TGTGCCAGCAGCTCAGCGCGGTTTCGCGACAGGCCTGGACTCAGTGGCTACACCTTC. Its protein is CASSSARFRDRPGLSGYTF.